The 26 T cell receptor beta chains below come from one sample, sequenced in a study of blood T cell repertoires in COVID-19. Clones were sequenced by immunoSEQ multiplex PCR, and TCRdb holds only the in-frame ones, with some missing. The table records about 130,000 clones, 70% to 90% of them present only once. Sequenced material: peripheral blood. The receptors originated from a human donor in a cohort sampled during active COVID-19.

The chain links TRBV5-4 to TRBJ2-5; D is perhaps TRBD1 (5 bases). Deletions cut 2 bases from V and 4 bases from J, with 18 bases between. CDR3 length: 16 residues. CDR1 is SGHNT and CDR2 is YYREEE in the germline V gene (reference sequence). The CDR3 bases are TGTGCCAGCAGCTTCGACCCTACAGGAGTGGGAGAGACCCAGTACTTC. This encodes CASSFDPTGVGETQYF.

As regards this clone: Other DNA variants within this sample encode the same CDR3. The chain has TRBV3-1 (or the pseudogene TRBV3-2) and TRBJ2-2; a possible D gene is TRBD2 (6 bases). Germline V gene data show CDR1 as LGHDT and CDR2 as YNNKEL (reference sequence). The V gene lost 6 bases and the J gene lost 4 bases, with 15 bases spanning the gap. This CDR3 has 15 amino acids. The CDR3 bases are TGTGCCAGCAGGCAAACGGGGGTTCTCACCGGGGAGCTGTTTTTT. Translating it yields CASRQTGVLTGELFF.

V is TRBV7-9 and J is TRBJ1-1, with 8 bases that match TRBD1. Trimming cost V 1 base and J 4 bases; bases outside gene matches: 11. Germline V gives CDR1 SEHNR, CDR2 FQNEAQ (reference sequence). The CDR3 covers 17 residues. The CDR3 DNA sequence: TGTGCCAGCAGCTTAGAAAAGGCAGGGGGCCGGGGCACTGAAGCTTTCTTT. Its protein product is CASSLEKAGGRGTEAFF.

V is TRBV3-1 (or the pseudogene TRBV3-2) and J is TRBJ2-7; D perhaps matches TRBD1 (6 bases). With 4 bases removed from V and 2 bases from J, the gap between germline ends came to 9 bases. CDR3 length: 13 amino acids. CDR1 is LGHDT and CDR2 is YNNKEL in the germline V gene (reference sequence). The DNA of the CDR3 is TGTGCCAGCAGCCGCCAGGGGCCCTACGAGCAGTACTTC. This encodes CASSRQGPYEQYF.

The chain joins TRBV6-2 or TRBV6-3 to TRBJ2-2, with 11 bases identical to TRBD2. V lost 6 bases and J lost 5; bases outside the gene matches: 11. Germline CDR1 is MNHEY and CDR2 is SVGEGT. This CDR3 comprises 17 residues. The chain's CDR3 is CASSRLRSGGGTGELFF. CDR3 coding DNA: TGTGCCAGCAGCCGTCTGCGTAGCGGGGGGGGAACCGGGGAGCTGTTTTTT.

This chain uses TRBV6-5 with TRBJ2-2; a weak D match, TRBD2 (5 bases). Germline CDR1 reads MNHEY; CDR2 reads SVGAGI. The CDR3 has 14 residues. Trimming pared 10 bases from V and 2 bases from J, leaving 14 bases between. The CDR3 region is CATISGVNTGELFF. The CDR3 nucleotides are TGTGCCACCATATCCGGGGTTAACACCGGGGAGCTGTTTTTT.

The V gene is TRBV5-1, the J gene TRBJ2-3, with unresolved D. With 0 bases removed from V and 10 bases from J, the gap between germline ends came to 12 bases. Per the germline V gene, CDR1 is SGHRS and CDR2 is YFSETQ. This CDR3 has 13 amino acids. CDR3 DNA: TGCGCCAGCAGCTTGGCCCAATTACGAGCGCAGTATTTT. It yields the protein CASSLAQLRAQYF.

The CDR3: CASSDNRGAAGGYTF. The CDR3 coding sequence is TGTGCCAGCAGCGACAACAGGGGGGCGGCCGGGGGCTACACCTTC. V is TRBV9 and J is TRBJ1-2, with TRBD1 identical over 8 bases. Unmatched junction bases numbered 12, after V lost 3 bases and J lost 8 bases. In germline, CDR1 is SGDLS, CDR2 YYNGEE. The CDR3 is 15 residues long.

The chain employs TRBV7-9 and TRBJ2-1, with 9 bases lining up with TRBD1. The germline V gene has CDR1 SEHNR and CDR2 FQNEAQ (reference sequence). Trimming at V came to 5 bases and at J to 4 bases, leaving 6 bases not matched to a gene. The CDR3 spans 15 residues. CDR3 in DNA: TGTGCCAGCAGCCCGACAGGGGGTTCGTACAATGAGCAGTTCTTC. Protein: CASSPTGGSYNEQFF. Based on the CDR3 plus reference TRBV7-9 and TRBJ2-1, the full variable domain is DTGVSQNPRHKITKRGQNVTFRCDPISEHNRLYWYRQTLGQGPEFLTYFQNEAQLEKSRLLSDRFSAERPKGSFSTLEIQRTEQGDSAMYLCASSPTGGSYNEQFFGPGTRLTVL.

In this sample, this clone turned up once. V usage is TRBV28 and J usage is TRBJ2-5; D possibly corresponds to TRBD1 (5 bases). Germline V gene data show CDR1 as MDHEN and CDR2 as SYDVKM. This CDR3 has 13 residues. V lost 8 bases and J lost 5, with 15 bases in between. Written as DNA, the CDR3 is TGTGCCAGCCGTTCCCCAGGGATTGAGACCCAGTACTTC. The encoded protein is CASRSPGIETQYF.

The chain is built from TRBV10-3 and TRBJ2-7, with TRBD1 matching over 8 bases. Losses at the gene ends were 6 bases for V and 3 bases for J; bases not matched to a gene: 4. This CDR3 has 13 amino acids. Germline assignment: CDR1 ENHRY and CDR2 SYGVKD. Here the CDR3 DNA reads TGTGCCATCAGCCAGACAGGGGTCTACGAGCAGTACTTC. This encodes CAISQTGVYEQYF.

The rearrangement links TRBV5-1 to TRBJ1-4; D is unclear. This CDR3 has 14 residues. The germline V gene has CDR1 SGHRS and CDR2 YFSETQ. Trimming cost V 0 bases and J 8 bases, with 11 bases left between them. As DNA, the CDR3 is TGCGCCAGCAGCTTGGAAGGAAGCGGAGAAAAACTGTTTTTT. This gives the protein CASSLEGSGEKLFF.

The chain has TRBV19 and TRBJ1-1, with TRBD1 identical over 8 bases. The V gene's germline CDR1 is LNHDA and CDR2 SQIVND (reference sequence). This CDR3 comprises 16 residues. Losses at the gene ends were 7 bases for V and 5 bases for J; bases not matched to a gene: 15. Here the CDR3 reads CASTFIQGVVGTEAFF. The CDR3 bases are TGTGCCAGTACCTTCATACAGGGGGTCGTTGGAACTGAAGCTTTCTTT.

The V call is TRBV18, the J call TRBJ1-6; a weak D match, TRBD1 (6 bases). Trimming stripped 5 bases from V and 8 bases from J, with 10 bases between. Per germline, CDR1 KGHSH and CDR2 LQKENI. CDR3 length: 13 amino acids. Here the CDR3 DNA reads TGTGCCAGCTCAAGGGCAGGGGATTCACCCCTCCACTTT. It specifies CASSRAGDSPLHF.

The chain combines TRBV11-2 with TRBJ1-6, with D tentatively TRBD1 (5 bases). Looked up from germline, CDR1 is SGHAT and CDR2 is FQNNGV. V was clipped by 5 bases and J by 7 bases, with 15 bases between them. The CDR3 has 15 amino acids. The CDR3 spells CASSLVGVSNSPLHF. As DNA, the CDR3 is TGTGCCAGCAGCCTCGTAGGGGTATCGAATTCACCCCTCCACTTT.

The V call is TRBV4-1, the J call TRBJ2-7; TRBD1 might be the D (5 bases). The germline V gene has CDR1 MGHRA and CDR2 YSYEKL. The CDR3 totals 13 residues. V was cut by 0 bases and J by 2 bases, with 5 bases left in between. The DNA of the CDR3 is TGCGCCAGCAGCCAAGAAGGGGCCTACGAGCAGTACTTC. It yields the protein CASSQEGAYEQYF.

This clone was picked up one time. The V and J genes are TRBV6-5 and TRBJ2-3, with TRBD1 identical over 8 bases. There are 13 residues in the CDR3. Trimming cost V 2 bases and J 9 bases; bases outside gene matches: 4. CDR1 and CDR2 from the germline V gene are MNHEY and SVGAGI. The CDR3 sequence: CASSYDRGETQYF. DNA for the CDR3: TGTGCCAGCAGTTACGACAGGGGCGAAACGCAGTATTTT.

The chain couples TRBV19 to TRBJ2-3; 7 bases match TRBD2. V shed 5 bases, J shed 8 bases, and the junction held 13 bases outside the gene matches. CDR3 length equals 15 residues. Per the germline V gene, CDR1 is LNHDA and CDR2 is SQIVND (reference sequence). The CDR3 DNA follows: TGTGCCAGTAGTCTCGGGACCCAGGGAGGGGTTACGCAGTATTTT. It yields the protein CASSLGTQGGVTQYF. Together with reference TRBV19 and TRBJ2-3, the CDR3 gives the full variable domain: DGGITQSPKYLFRKEGQNVTLSCEQNLNHDAMYWYRQDPGQGLRLIYYSQIVNDFQKGDIAEGYSVSREKKESFPLTVTSAQKNPTAFYLCASSLGTQGGVTQYFGPGTRLTVL.

The V gene is TRBV30, the J gene TRBJ2-5; 9 bases align to TRBD2. CDR3 length: 20 residues. The germline V gene has CDR1 GTSNPN and CDR2 SVGIG (reference sequence). V gave up 2 bases and J gave up 5 bases; unmatched junction bases: 24. The CDR3 loop is CAWSPGGLVSSGVRTETQYF. For the CDR3, the DNA is TGTGCCTGGAGTCCTGGAGGCTTGGTTTCTAGCGGGGTTCGAACGGAGACCCAGTACTTC.

The chain is built from TRBV6-5 and TRBJ2-1, with 8 nucleotides matching TRBD1. The V segment lost 0 bases and the J segment 5 bases; nucleotides outside the gene matches: 6. Germline V CDR1 and CDR2: MNHEY, SVGAGI. This CDR3 is built from 16 residues. The CDR3 reads CASSYSQGAYHNEQFF. CDR3 DNA: TGTGCCAGCAGTTACTCGCAGGGGGCCTACCACAATGAGCAGTTCTTC.

This CDR3 reads CASSYGMPMSGTEAFF. In DNA form, the CDR3 reads TGTGCCAGCAGTTACGGGATGCCGATGTCGGGGACTGAAGCTTTCTTT. The chain carries TRBV6-6 and TRBJ1-1; D is unresolved. Germline V gene lookup returns CDR1 MNHNY and CDR2 SVGAGI (reference sequence). The V end was cut by 2 bases, the J end by 5 bases, with 18 bases between. This CDR3 has 16 amino acids.

V usage is TRBV7-2 and J usage is TRBJ1-2; the D gene is possibly TRBD1 (5 bases). The CDR3 is made up of 16 amino acids. CDR1 and CDR2 (germline): SGHTA, FQGNSA. V lost 5 bases to trimming and J lost 2 bases, with 18 bases between them. The CDR3 is CASSRDVSGGNYGYTF. CDR3 sequence (DNA): TGTGCCAGCAGCCGCGACGTGTCCGGGGGAAACTATGGCTACACCTTC.

As to this clone: Other DNA sequences in the same sample also yield this CDR3. The chain is built from TRBV4-2 and TRBJ1-5; D gene uncertain. The germline gives CDR1 LGHNA, CDR2 YNFKEQ. This CDR3 contains 15 residues. The germline V and J ends were trimmed by 0 bases and 1 base, with 7 bases remaining between them. For the CDR3, the DNA is TGTGCCAGCAGCCAAGATCGAGGGAGCAATCAGCCCCAGCATTTT. Translating it yields CASSQDRGSNQPQHF.

This clone was seen more than once but under ten times. The V and J genes are TRBV19 and TRBJ1-5; D possibly corresponds to TRBD1 (6 bases). Germline lookup yields CDR1 LNHDA and CDR2 SQIVND (reference sequence). V was cut by 4 bases and J by 7 bases, with 14 bases left in between. The CDR3 sequence is 14 residues long. CDR3 sequence reads: CASSTLQGRQPQHF. The CDR3 DNA reads as TGTGCCAGTAGTACTTTACAGGGCCGCCAGCCCCAGCATTTT.

As concerns this clone: This CDR3 is also generated by other DNA sequences in the sample. The chain recombines TRBV12-3 or TRBV12-4 with TRBJ2-7, with D possibly matching TRBD2 (5 bases). V was shortened by 6 bases and J by 4 bases, with 10 bases between the two germline ends. This CDR3 region has 12 residues. CDR3 region: CASSPRGYEQYF. The CDR3 nucleotides are TGTGCCAGCAGCCCCCGAGGGTACGAGCAGTACTTC.

CDR3: CATSRLANYNEQFF. Written as DNA, the CDR3 is TGTGCCACCAGCAGACTAGCAAACTACAATGAGCAGTTCTTC. This chain connects TRBV15 to TRBJ2-1; possible D gene TRBD2, 5 bases. The germline V gene has CDR1 LNHNV and CDR2 YYDKDF (reference sequence). This CDR3 has 14 amino acids. Trimming removed 2 bases from V and 3 bases from J, with 8 bases in between.